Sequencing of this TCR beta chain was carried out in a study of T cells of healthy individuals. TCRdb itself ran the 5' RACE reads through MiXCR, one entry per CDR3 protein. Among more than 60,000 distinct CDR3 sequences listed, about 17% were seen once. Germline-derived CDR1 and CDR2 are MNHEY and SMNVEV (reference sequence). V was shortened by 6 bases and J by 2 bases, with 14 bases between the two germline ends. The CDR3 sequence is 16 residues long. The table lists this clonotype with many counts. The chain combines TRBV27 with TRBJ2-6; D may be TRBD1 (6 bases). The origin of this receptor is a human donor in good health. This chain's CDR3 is CASSPHRAAGANVLTF. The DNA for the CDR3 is TGTGCCAGCAGCCCTCACAGGGCGGCTGGGGCCAACGTCCTGACTTTC.